The T cell receptor beta chain under discussion was sequenced for a study of blood T cell repertoires in COVID-19. This CDR3 contains 14 residues. Clones were sequenced by immunoSEQ multiplex PCR, and TCRdb holds only the in-frame ones, with some missing. Of approximately 150,000 clones listed, 80% to 85% are singletons. Sequencing used PBMCs or T cells enriched from blood (not recorded which). The source is a man between 65 and 85 years old who had been exposed to COVID-19. The V call is TRBV21-1, the J call TRBJ2-7; the D call TRBD2 from the table was never checked on the DNA. TRBV21-1 corresponds to a pseudogene. The CDR3 region has the DNA TGTGCCGGGACTAGCGGGAGGGAGATTTACGAGCAGTACTTC. Amino acids: CAGTSGREIYEQYF.